One sample yielded the 29 T cell receptor beta chains listed below, sequenced in a study of CD8+ T cells in alopecia areata. Once RNA had been extracted, it was reverse transcribed into cDNA to act as the sequencing template. This table comes from immunoSEQ multiplex PCR, and its TCRdb copy is limited to in-frame clones, with some not included. The data contain some 82,000 clones, approximately 50% of them seen just once; the ten biggest clones take up under 6.5%. The sample taken for sequencing was NKG2D-high CD8+ T cells sorted from blood. Source of these receptors: a human donor with alopecia areata.

The rearrangement links TRBV27 to TRBJ2-1; TRBD2 aligns across 8 bases. The length of the CDR3 is 16 residues. Trimming cost V 5 bases and J 10 bases; bases outside gene matches: 16. Germline CDR1 is MNHEY and CDR2 is SMNVEV (reference sequence). The CDR3 protein is CASSLVLGGAIGEQFF. Written as DNA, the CDR3 is TGTGCCAGCAGTCTCGTCCTCGGGGGGGCCATCGGAGAGCAGTTCTTC.

This clone appeared a few times. As DNA, the CDR3 is TGTGCCAGTGACAAAGCGGGGGGACCCACCGGGGAGCTGTTTTTT. Its protein is CASDKAGGPTGELFF. This sequence joins TRBV7-9 and TRBJ2-2; 9 positions match TRBD2. V shed 9 bases and J 4 bases; nucleotides not matched to a gene: 9. CDR3 length: 15 amino acids. From germline, CDR1 is SEHNR and CDR2 FQNEAQ (reference sequence). Variable domain in full (rest from reference TRBV7-9 and TRBJ2-2): DTGVSQNPRHKITKRGQNVTFRCDPISEHNRLYWYRQTLGQGPEFLTYFQNEAQLEKSRLLSDRFSAERPKGSFSTLEIQRTEQGDSAMYLCASDKAGGPTGELFFGEGSRLTVL.

The chain joins TRBV9 to TRBJ2-1; a weak D match, TRBD2 (6 bases). The CDR3 sequence is 13 residues long. Germline CDR1 and CDR2: SGDLS and YYNGEE. V was trimmed by 4 bases and J by 5 bases, leaving 10 bases between them. CDR3 residues: CASSHRENNEQFF. The CDR3 nucleotides are TGTGCCAGCAGCCACCGGGAGAACAATGAGCAGTTCTTC.

The chain carries TRBV5-6 and TRBJ2-7; D is perhaps TRBD1 (6 bases). From germline, CDR1 is SGHDT and CDR2 YYEEEE. V was shortened by 4 bases and J by 1 base, with 12 bases between the two germline ends. The CDR3 is 14 amino acids. The CDR3 sequence is CASSITGQSYEQYF. CDR3 coding DNA: TGTGCCAGCAGCATAACCGGACAGTCCTACGAGCAGTACTTC.

This clone was seen a few times. The chain has TRBV29-1 and TRBJ2-1, with a tentative D call TRBD2 (6 bases). Germline V gene data show CDR1 as SQVTM and CDR2 as ANQGSEA. Trimming removed 3 bases at V and 2 bases at J, with 14 bases between. The CDR3 runs to 15 residues. The CDR3 here is CSVDRRDLTYNEQFF. The CDR3 DNA follows: TGCAGCGTTGATCGGCGGGACCTCACCTACAATGAGCAGTTCTTC.

V gene TRBV7-6 combines with J gene TRBJ2-7; 9 positions agree with TRBD2. With V trimmed by 5 bases and J by 2 bases, 7 bases remained unmatched. This CDR3 is 15 amino acids long. The germline gives CDR1 SGHVS, CDR2 FNYEAQ. The CDR3 DNA sequence: TGTGCCAGCAGCCCGAGCGGGGGGCACCCCTACGAGCAGTACTTC. It encodes CASSPSGGHPYEQYF.

There are a few counts of this clone. The chain has TRBV30 and TRBJ2-7, with D perhaps TRBD1 or TRBD2 (5 bases each). The CDR3 length is 15 residues. V lost 1 base and J 6 bases, leaving 19 bases between the germline ends. The germline CDR1 and CDR2 sequences are GTSNPN and SVGIG (reference sequence). Written as DNA, the CDR3 is TGTGCCTGGAGTGACACGGGACGGGCCCACTCCGAGCAGTACTTC. This gives the protein CAWSDTGRAHSEQYF.

The chain carries TRBV5-1 and TRBJ1-1; D remains ambiguous. CDR3 length: 17 residues. V was clipped by 1 base and J by 0 bases, with 16 bases between them. Germline CDR1 SGHRS, CDR2 YFSETQ. CDR3 nucleotide sequence: TGCGCCAGCAGCTTGTCCCCCCCCACCCGGTTGAACACTGAAGCTTTCTTT. Protein: CASSLSPPTRLNTEAFF.

The rearrangement links TRBV2 to TRBJ2-5, with D perhaps TRBD1 (5 bases). V lost 4 bases, J lost 5 bases, and 5 bases lay in between. The CDR3 spans 11 residues. Germline V gene data show CDR1 as SNHLY and CDR2 as FYNNEI. CDR3 residues: CASSGQETQYF. The CDR3 DNA is TGTGCCAGCAGTGGACAGGAGACCCAGTACTTC.

The sample holds a few counts of this clone. J is TRBJ2-5 and V is TRBV7-8; D unclear. The germline V gene has CDR1 SGHVS and CDR2 FQNEAQ. This CDR3 region has 13 residues. Trimming shortened V by 2 bases and J by 5 bases, and 9 bases separated the two germline ends. The CDR3 sequence: CASSLWMDETQYF. CDR3 nucleotide sequence: TGTGCCAGCAGCTTATGGATGGACGAGACCCAGTACTTC.

This chain joins TRBV5-1 and TRBJ2-1; unclear D gene. Per the germline V gene, CDR1 is SGHRS and CDR2 is YFSETQ. The CDR3 is 12 amino acids. The ends were cut back, 0 bases at V and 9 bases at J, with 7 bases in the middle. The CDR3 protein is CASSLAQSEQFF. The CDR3 DNA reads TGCGCCAGCAGCTTGGCCCAGAGTGAGCAGTTCTTC.

The chain carries TRBV5-6 and TRBJ2-7, with no clear D. The CDR3 consists of 11 residues. Trimming cost V 3 bases and J 4 bases, with 5 bases left between them. Germline V gives CDR1 SGHDT, CDR2 YYEEEE. Written as DNA, the CDR3 is TGTGCCAGCAGCTCCCTATACGAGCAGTACTTC. Protein sequence: CASSSLYEQYF.

V usage is TRBV4-3 and J usage is TRBJ2-7; D not certain. The germline CDR1 and CDR2 sequences are LGHNA and YSLEER. This CDR3 is built from 12 residues. Between the trimmed V and J ends, which lost 1 base and 6 bases, there was a span of 7 bases. CDR3 region: CASSQGSSEQYF. The CDR3 DNA reads TGCGCCAGCAGCCAAGGGTCTTCCGAGCAGTACTTC.

This clone was counted between two and nine times. J is TRBJ2-5 and V is TRBV28, with 8 bases aligning to TRBD2. V was pared by 6 bases and J by 4 bases, with 10 bases of the junction left unmatched. The CDR3 runs 15 residues. The V gene's germline CDR1 is MDHEN and CDR2 SYDVKM. Here the CDR3 reads CASSALGTSGETQYF. The CDR3 bases are TGTGCCAGCAGCGCCCTGGGGACTAGTGGAGAGACCCAGTACTTC.

This chain uses TRBV4-1 with TRBJ2-2; possible D gene TRBD2, 5 bases. Germline V gene data show CDR1 as MGHRA and CDR2 as YSYEKL. The ends were cut back, 5 bases at V and 8 bases at J, with 15 bases in the middle. This CDR3 region has 14 residues. CDR3 residues: CASSSAGNHGELFF. CDR3 sequence (DNA): TGCGCCAGCAGCTCGGCCGGGAATCATGGGGAGCTGTTTTTT.

The count of this clone is one. The chain has TRBV9 and TRBJ2-1; D ambiguous. Germline-derived CDR1 and CDR2 are SGDLS and YYNGEE. The CDR3 spans 12 residues. V was clipped by 4 bases and J by 9 bases, with 11 bases between them. DNA of the CDR3: TGTGCCAGCAGCCCATACGGAGCTGAGCAGTTCTTC. The encoded protein is CASSPYGAEQFF.

V usage is TRBV6-5 and J usage is TRBJ2-1; D is perhaps TRBD1 or TRBD2 (6 bases each). The CDR3 is 16 amino acids. CDR1 and CDR2 from the germline V gene are MNHEY and SVGAGI. Trimming shortened V by 4 bases and J by 4 bases, and 17 bases separated the two germline ends. The CDR3 here is CASSLSVGGLYNEQFF. CDR3 DNA: TGTGCCAGCAGTTTATCGGTCGGGGGCTTATACAATGAGCAGTTCTTC.

The J gene is TRBJ1-1, the V gene TRBV5-1; D unresolved. Trimming took 4 bases from V and 5 from J, leaving 18 bases between them. The CDR3 consists of 15 residues. Germline CDR1 reads SGHRS; CDR2 reads YFSETQ. In DNA, the CDR3 is TGCGCCAGCAGCCCTCAGAGGGAGGGAAGGACTGAAGCTTTCTTT. Translation gives CASSPQREGRTEAFF.

This clone was seen just once. This chain connects TRBV2 to TRBJ2-7; the D is unclear. Trimming took 7 bases from V and 6 from J, leaving 13 bases between them. The germline V gene has CDR1 SNHLY and CDR2 FYNNEI. CDR3 length: 12 amino acids. This chain's CDR3 is CASTDPRFEQYF. DNA of the CDR3: TGTGCCAGCACCGACCCTCGATTCGAGCAGTACTTC.

The chain joins TRBV28 to TRBJ2-3; D unclear. Germline CDR1 and CDR2: MDHEN and SYDVKM. With 2 bases removed from V and 2 bases from J, the gap between germline ends came to 8 bases. The CDR3 is 14 amino acids. The CDR3 here is CASSLGRVTDTQYF. The CDR3 nucleotides read TGTGCCAGCAGTTTAGGCCGGGTCACAGATACGCAGTATTTT.

This chain links TRBV27 with TRBJ2-7, with D unclear. This CDR3 is 14 amino acids long. Deletions cut 5 bases from V and 1 base from J, with 12 bases between. Germline V gene data show CDR1 as MNHEY and CDR2 as SMNVEV (reference sequence). The CDR3 region has the DNA TGTGCCAGCAGTCATCAAGGGCCTTCCTACGAGCAGTACTTC. Its protein product is CASSHQGPSYEQYF.

V usage is TRBV29-1 and J usage is TRBJ1-2; 7 bases fit TRBD1. This CDR3 has 13 amino acids. After removal of 6 bases from V and 5 bases from J, the junction contained 9 bases not matched to a gene. CDR1 SQVTM and CDR2 ANQGSEA come from the germline V gene. The CDR3, as DNA: TGCAGCGTCTACGGGACAGAGGTTTATGGCTACACCTTC. It yields the protein CSVYGTEVYGYTF.

The rearrangement uses TRBV20-1 and TRBJ2-1; D gene unclear. The germline V gene encodes CDR1 DFQATT and CDR2 SNEGSKA (reference sequence). Trimming took off 2 bases at V and 2 bases at J, with 1 base between the two ends. The CDR3 contains 11 residues. The CDR3 loop reads CSARPYNEQFF. The CDR3 region has the DNA TGCAGTGCTAGACCCTACAATGAGCAGTTCTTC.

The CDR3 loop reads CASSLGHGGEATDTQYF. The CDR3 nucleotides are TGTGCCAGCAGCTTAGGTCATGGTGGGGAGGCCACAGATACGCAGTATTTT. The chain employs TRBV7-2 and TRBJ2-3, with a tentative D call TRBD2 (6 bases). This CDR3 has 17 amino acids. Trimming removed 1 base from V and 2 bases from J, with 16 bases in between. Germline-derived CDR1 and CDR2 are SGHTA and FQGNSA.

The chain employs TRBV4-1 and TRBJ2-7; D remains ambiguous. CDR1 MGHRA and CDR2 YSYEKL come from the germline V gene. CDR3 length: 14 residues. V lost 4 bases and J lost 1, with 11 bases in between. CDR3 in DNA: TGCGCCAGCAGCCCTCGCTTGGGTTCCTACGAGCAGTACTTC. Translating gives CASSPRLGSYEQYF.

The chain employs TRBV9 and TRBJ2-2; D gene unclear. Germline values: CDR1 SGDLS, CDR2 YYNGEE. This CDR3 comprises 13 residues. V was pared by 3 bases and J by 3 bases, with 6 bases between. In nucleotides, the CDR3 is TGTGCCAGCAGCGGCCGGTACACCGGGGAGCTGTTTTTT. This translates into CASSGRYTGELFF.

DNA for the CDR3: TGCAGCGTTGAAGATCTTGGGCGAGGGGATATGAACACTGAAGCTTTCTTT. Amino acids: CSVEDLGRGDMNTEAFF. The rearrangement links TRBV29-1 to TRBJ1-1; D perhaps matches TRBD1 (5 bases). The CDR3 is 17 amino acids. Germline V gene lookup returns CDR1 SQVTM and CDR2 ANQGSEA. Trimming cost V 0 bases and J 0 bases, with 17 bases left between them.

The chain links TRBV29-1 to TRBJ2-7; D is undetermined. CDR3 length: 11 amino acids. Germline CDR1 is SQVTM and CDR2 is ANQGSEA. V shed 3 bases and J shed 5 bases, with 8 bases lying between them. The CDR3: CSVEGIDEQYF. For the CDR3, the DNA is TGCAGCGTTGAGGGGATCGACGAGCAGTACTTC.

V and J are TRBV27 and TRBJ2-3, with TRBD2 matching 10 bases. The germline V gene has CDR1 MNHEY and CDR2 SMNVEV (reference sequence). V shed 11 bases, J shed 4 bases, and the junction held 6 bases outside the gene matches. The CDR3 spans 13 residues. The CDR3 DNA sequence: TGTGCCCCACGGACTAGCGGCGCAGATACGCAGTATTTT. It translates to CAPRTSGADTQYF.